The T cell receptor (beta chain) described here comes from a study of T cell responses to AZD1222 COVID-19 vaccine. The ends were cut back, 0 bases at V and 7 bases at J, with 13 bases in the middle. The CDR3 contains 14 residues. From germline, CDR1 is SGHRS and CDR2 YFSETQ. Sequencing used immunoSEQ multiplex PCR; TCRdb keeps in-frame clones, though not all of them. The repertoire holds around 78,000 clones, more than 90% seen once, with more than 4% in the top ten. The TCR comes from an adult in good health. This chain uses TRBV5-1 with TRBJ1-1; D is uncertain. The source material was peripheral blood, sampled on day 0 of AZD1222 vaccination. The CDR3 coding sequence is TGCGCCAGCAGCTTGGACCCGGGCCCAAATGAAGCTTTCTTT. It yields the protein CASSLDPGPNEAFF.